One sample yielded the 11 T cell receptor beta chains listed below, sequenced in a study of technical replicates of blood from a few donors. Some clones are missing from TCRdb's copy, which holds only in-frame ones; the method was immunoSEQ multiplex PCR. The sample yields about 62,000 clones, around nine tenths seen once. Input material: PBMCs. The receptors here all came from a human donor in good health. Some clones in this sample may be carry-over from other donors' samples.

V gene TRBV30 combines with J gene TRBJ1-1; TRBD1 matches 9 bases. The J segment lost 0 bases and the V segment lost 3 bases, leaving 17 bases of the junction unmatched. The length of the CDR3 is 19 residues. Germline V gene lookup returns CDR1 GTSNPN and CDR2 SVGIG (reference sequence). In DNA, the CDR3 is TGTGCCTGGAGAGCCGGGACAGGGACTTATCGAGCCGTGAACACTGAAGCTTTCTTT. Amino acids: CAWRAGTGTYRAVNTEAFF.

The CDR3 bases are TGTGCCAGCAGTGCTACCGACAGGGGGCACAATCAGCCCCAGCATTTT. Protein sequence: CASSATDRGHNQPQHF. The gene calls are TRBV6-1 and TRBJ1-5, with 10 bases lining up with TRBD1. V lost 4 bases to trimming and J lost 3 bases; unmatched junction nucleotides: 6. CDR1 and CDR2 from the germline V gene are MNHNS and SASEGT. This CDR3 has 16 residues.

This clone has a single count. The V call is TRBV7-2, the J call TRBJ2-2; 9 bases agree with TRBD1. CDR1 and CDR2 (germline): SGHTA, FQGNSA. CDR3 length: 16 residues. V was clipped by 5 bases and J by 8 bases; unmatched bases: 12. CDR3 residues: CASSSTGQGRSGELFF. CDR3 bases: TGTGCCAGCAGCAGTACAGGACAGGGGCGTTCTGGGGAGCTGTTTTTT. Based on the CDR3 plus reference TRBV7-2 and TRBJ2-2, the full variable domain is GAGVSQSPSNKVTEKGKDVELRCDPISGHTALYWYRQSLGQGLEFLIYFQGNSAPDKSGLPSDRFSAERTGGSVSTLTIQRTQQEDSAVYLCASSSTGQGRSGELFFGEGSRLTVL.

This chain joins TRBV7-9 and TRBJ2-5, with a tentative D call TRBD1 (5 bases). Looked up from germline, CDR1 is SEHNR and CDR2 is FQNEAQ (reference sequence). The CDR3 totals 12 residues. V lost 7 bases to trimming and J lost 5 bases, with 11 bases between them. The DNA for the CDR3 is TGTGCCAGCACCCTAGGGGCGGAGACCCAGTACTTC. Translation gives CASTLGAETQYF.

This chain joins TRBV9 and TRBJ2-7, with D perhaps matching TRBD1 (6 bases). In germline, CDR1 is SGDLS, CDR2 YYNGEE. This CDR3 has 13 amino acids. With 3 bases removed from V and 12 bases from J, the gap between germline ends came to 19 bases. This chain's CDR3 is CASSDLAGADRYF. The CDR3 region has the DNA TGTGCCAGCAGCGATTTAGCAGGGGCGGATAGGTACTTC. Filled out from reference TRBV9 and TRBJ2-7, the complete variable domain reads DSGVTQTPKHLITATGQRVTLRCSPRSGDLSVYWYQQSLDQGLQFLIQYYNGEERAKGNILERFSAQQFPDLHSELNLSSLELGDSALYFCASSDLAGADRYFGPGTRLTVT.

V and J are TRBV29-1 and TRBJ1-5, with no clear D. Germline CDR1 SQVTM, CDR2 ANQGSEA. Trimming left V 5 bases short and J 3 bases short, with 17 bases between. This CDR3 contains 15 residues. In DNA form, the CDR3 reads TGCAGCGTTATCGTGGCCGGCGGGGTCAATCAGCCCCAGCATTTT. This gives the protein CSVIVAGGVNQPQHF.

The chain has TRBV15 and TRBJ1-4; D unresolved. CDR1 is LNHNV, CDR2 YYDKDF, per germline (reference sequence). The CDR3 is 17 amino acids. V was cut by 1 base and J by 0 bases, with 12 bases left in between. The CDR3 protein is CATSRVLVAATNEKLFF. The DNA for the CDR3 is TGTGCCACCAGCAGAGTTCTAGTGGCAGCAACTAATGAAAAACTGTTTTTT.

The CDR3 spells CASSSTRESGYEQYF. The CDR3 nucleotides read TGTGCCAGCAGTTCCACCCGGGAGTCTGGTTACGAGCAGTACTTC. The gene calls are TRBV7-9 and TRBJ2-7; a possible D gene is TRBD2 (6 bases). The V gene's germline CDR1 is SEHNR and CDR2 FQNEAQ (reference sequence). V lost 6 bases and J lost 4, with 19 bases in between. The CDR3 loop spans 15 amino acids.

The rearrangement joins TRBV19 to TRBJ1-2, with D perhaps matching TRBD1 (5 bases). Germline values: CDR1 LNHDA, CDR2 SQIVND (reference sequence). The CDR3 covers 13 residues. With 8 bases removed from V and 7 bases from J, the gap between germline ends came to 17 bases. CDR3 sequence reads: CASWGPTIGGYTF. The CDR3 bases are TGTGCCAGTTGGGGCCCTACAATAGGTGGCTACACCTTC.

J is TRBJ2-7 and V is TRBV6-5; tentatively, D is TRBD2 (5 bases). Trimming removed 1 base from V and 0 bases from J, with 7 bases in between. The CDR3 has 14 amino acids. Germline-derived CDR1 and CDR2 are MNHEY and SVGAGI. The CDR3 is CASSYYRDSYEQYF. CDR3 in DNA: TGTGCCAGCAGTTACTATCGGGACTCCTACGAGCAGTACTTC.

This chain's CDR3 is CASSQENSGRAVETQYF. The CDR3 nucleotides are TGTGCCAGCAGCCAAGAGAATAGCGGGAGGGCCGTAGAGACCCAGTACTTC. This chain joins TRBV4-2 and TRBJ2-5; 11 bases are a match to TRBD2. In germline, CDR1 is LGHNA, CDR2 YNFKEQ. This CDR3 has 17 residues. The V gene end was trimmed by 0 bases and the J gene end by 4 bases; junction bases not matched to a gene: 7.